This entry is about one T cell receptor beta chain. Its antigen remains unknown. The sample comes from a study of cytomegalovirus exposure and HLA in healthy donors. Points from the study as a whole: In vitro assays verified that a few CMV-associated chains recognized CMV antigens specifically.

The PCR contained 60 Vbeta and 13 Jbeta primers. Repertoires were generated with immunoSEQ multiplex PCR, while TCRdb's copy carries only in-frame clones and drops some. The sample shows 120,000 to 150,000 clones, approximately 70% of them seen only once. Germline-derived CDR1 and CDR2 are MNHEY and SVGAGI. The CDR3 runs 13 residues. Trimming removed 6 bases from V and 0 bases from J, with 9 bases in between. The sequenced material came from PBMCs. The chain combines TRBV6-5 with TRBJ2-7, with D possibly matching TRBD1 (6 bases). The receptor's source is a woman aged 40 to 49 in good health and CMV-seronegative. Here the CDR3 DNA reads TGTGCCAGCAGACAGGGCCGCTCCTACGAGCAGTACTTC. It codes for CASRQGRSYEQYF.